This T cell receptor beta chain was recovered during a study of cytomegalovirus exposure and HLA in healthy donors. Study details: In a later analysis, it was reported that the 110 or so validation repertoires had been produced on the same platform as the 690 or so repertoires belonging to the first cohort. Overall study findings and caveats: Listed as cytomegalovirus-associated were 150 to 200 TCR beta chains.

A word on this clone: Its specificity is unknown.

This table comes from immunoSEQ multiplex PCR, and its TCRdb copy is limited to in-frame clones, with some not included. Of about 130,000 clones listed, roughly 93% are singletons. The V gene's germline CDR1 is LNHDA and CDR2 SQIVND (reference sequence). Losses at the gene ends were 5 bases for V and 6 bases for J; bases not matched to a gene: 7. The CDR3 has 14 residues. The chain is built from TRBV19 and TRBJ1-2, with TRBD1 matching 9 bases. The sequence was obtained from a woman aged 18-35 years in good health and CMV-seronegative. Sequenced sample: PBMCs. The CDR3: CASSPGTGRHGYTF. The CDR3 DNA follows: TGTGCCAGTAGTCCCGGGACAGGGCGTCATGGCTACACCTTC.